This entry lists 10 T cell receptor beta chains sequenced from one sample in a study of T cells after yellow fever vaccination. TCRdb processed the 5' RACE reads anew with MiXCR; each CDR3 protein has one entry. Among some 390,000 distinct CDR3 sequences listed, around 19% were seen once. The sample in question was PBMCs, obtained before the yellow fever booster vaccination. These receptors originate from a man between 18 and 29 years old who received the YFV17D yellow fever vaccine.

The chain combines TRBV5-1 with TRBJ2-5; D perhaps matches TRBD2 (5 bases). From germline, CDR1 is SGHRS and CDR2 YFSETQ. This CDR3 comprises 14 residues. Trimming left V 6 bases short and J 6 bases short, with 18 bases between. The CDR3 here is CASTFLGVGKTQYF. The CDR3 nucleotides are TGCGCCAGCACCTTTCTCGGGGTTGGGAAGACCCAGTACTTC.

The chain is built from TRBV2 and TRBJ2-2; 7 bases align to TRBD2. V was clipped by 7 bases and J by 0 bases; unmatched bases: 8. The length of the CDR3 is 16 residues. The V gene's germline CDR1 is SNHLY and CDR2 FYNNEI. The CDR3 loop is CASKFRDYTNTGELFF. CDR3 nucleotides: TGTGCCAGCAAGTTTCGGGACTACACGAACACCGGGGAGCTGTTTTTT.

The chain joins TRBV7-9 to TRBJ1-4, with 7 bases identical to TRBD1. Trimming removed 4 bases from V and 2 bases from J; junction bases left unmatched: 4. Germline lookup yields CDR1 SEHNR and CDR2 FQNEAQ (reference sequence). There are 15 residues in the CDR3. The CDR3 here is CASSSSGQTNEKLFF. Here the CDR3 DNA reads TGTGCCAGCAGCTCATCGGGACAGACTAATGAAAAACTGTTTTTT. The entire variable domain, with the rest obtained from reference TRBV7-9 and TRBJ1-4, is as follows: DTGVSQNPRHKITKRGQNVTFRCDPISEHNRLYWYRQTLGQGPEFLTYFQNEAQLEKSRLLSDRFSAERPKGSFSTLEIQRTEQGDSAMYLCASSSSGQTNEKLFFGSGTQLSVL.

The genes are TRBV12-3 or TRBV12-4 and TRBJ1-4; D gene unclear. V dropped 6 bases and J dropped 0 bases, with 11 bases sitting between them. There are 15 residues in the CDR3. CDR3 DNA sequence: TGTGCCAGCAGCCCCTCACTTTCAACTAATGAAAAACTGTTTTTT. It is translated as CASSPSLSTNEKLFF.

This clonotype was seen repeatedly, ten times or more. The chain joins TRBV7-2 to TRBJ2-1; 7 positions agree with TRBD1. The V and J ends lost 7 bases and 4 bases, in that order; junction bases with no gene match: 13. The CDR3 is made up of 16 amino acids. Looked up from germline, CDR1 is SGHTA and CDR2 is FQGNSA. CDR3 residues: CASTTPTGTAYNEQFF. The CDR3 nucleotides are TGTGCCAGCACCACACCAACCGGGACAGCTTACAATGAGCAGTTCTTC.

This clonotype was found a few times. The V call is TRBV27, the J call TRBJ1-2; 11 bases map to TRBD1. The CDR3 consists of 14 residues. The germline CDR1 and CDR2 sequences are MNHEY and SMNVEV (reference sequence). J gave up 7 bases and V 6 bases, and 7 bases lay outside the gene matches. The CDR3 DNA sequence: TGTGCCAGCAGGGGACAGGGGGTCCGGACTGGCTACACCTTC. This codes for CASRGQGVRTGYTF.

The chain employs TRBV12-3 or TRBV12-4 and TRBJ2-7; D is undetermined. The germline V and J ends were trimmed by 4 bases and 4 bases, with 11 bases remaining between them. This CDR3 has 13 residues. The CDR3, as DNA: TGTGCCAGCAGTTACTCAGGAGAGTACGAGCAGTACGTC. It specifies CASSYSGEYEQYV.

As to this clonotype: A much bigger clone sits one base away, suggesting this may be a read error. The chain links TRBV10-3 to TRBJ2-2; TRBD1 is a possible D gene (6 bases). CDR3 length equals 15 residues. Germline V CDR1 and CDR2: ENHRY, SYGVKD. Trimming took off 4 bases at V and 6 bases at J, with 15 bases between the two ends. The CDR3: CAISVLGQGSGELFF. CDR3 bases: TGTGCCATCAGTGTTCTAGGGCAGGGGTCCGGGGAGCTGTTTTTT.

This sequence joins TRBV9 and TRBJ2-7, with 8 bases identical to TRBD1. V shed 0 bases and J 5 bases; nucleotides not matched to a gene: 4. Germline assignment: CDR1 SGDLS and CDR2 YYNGEE. This CDR3 has 14 amino acids. CDR3 sequence (DNA): TGTGCCAGCAGCGTAGGGGTACAGGGGGACGAGCAGTACTTC. Protein product: CASSVGVQGDEQYF.

The V and J genes are TRBV10-2 and TRBJ1-1; TRBD1 might be the D (6 bases). Trimming stripped 6 bases from V and 7 bases from J, with 12 bases between. This CDR3 spans 12 amino acids. Germline V gene data show CDR1 as WSHSY and CDR2 as SAAADI. DNA of the CDR3: TGCGCCAGCAGCGACGGGGGCCGTGAAGCTTTCTTT. This encodes CASSDGGREAFF.